This T cell receptor beta chain was obtained from a study of OX40 agonist ivuxolimab in advanced cancers. The wider study: Among those treated, three patients had partial responses, one with hepatocellular carcinoma and two with cutaneous melanoma.

Germline assignment: CDR1 MNHEY and CDR2 SMNVEV (reference sequence). This CDR3 comprises 15 residues. The V gene end was trimmed by 5 bases and the J gene end by 2 bases; junction bases not matched to a gene: 4. Using immunoSEQ multiplex PCR, the repertoire was profiled, and TCRdb retains in-frame clones only, with some absent. The sample has tens of thousands of clones; about 85% are singletons. Study conclusions and caveats: In CD8+ T cells, expanded clones were on average more numerous than in CD4+.

On this clone itself: Its specificity is unknown.

This material consisted of CD4+ or CD8+ T cells sorted from blood, taken in a trial of the OX40 agonist ivuxolimab. The receptor was derived from an adult with an advanced solid tumor such as melanoma, head and neck, liver or kidney cancer. The chain joins TRBV27 to TRBJ2-3; 10 bases align to TRBD2. The CDR3: CASSILAGSTDTQYF. The CDR3 bases are TGTGCCAGCAGTATACTAGCGGGGTCCACAGATACGCAGTATTTT.